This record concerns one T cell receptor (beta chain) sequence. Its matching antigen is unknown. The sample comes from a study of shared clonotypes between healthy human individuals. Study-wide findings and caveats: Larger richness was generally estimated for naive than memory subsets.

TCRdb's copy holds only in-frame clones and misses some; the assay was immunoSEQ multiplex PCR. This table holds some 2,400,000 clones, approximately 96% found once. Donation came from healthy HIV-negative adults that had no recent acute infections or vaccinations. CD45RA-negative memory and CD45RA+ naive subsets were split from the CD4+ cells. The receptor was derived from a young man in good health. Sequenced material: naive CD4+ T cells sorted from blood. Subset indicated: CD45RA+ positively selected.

For the CDR3, the DNA is TGTGCCAGCAGTCCACAGGGGCTGGGCTACGAGCAGTACTTC. Amino acid sequence: CASSPQGLGYEQYF. This rearrangement joins TRBV2 to TRBJ2-7; TRBD1 matches at 7 bases. Germline values: CDR1 SNHLY, CDR2 FYNNEI. J was trimmed by 3 bases and V by 5 bases; bases with no gene match: 7. The CDR3 runs 14 residues.